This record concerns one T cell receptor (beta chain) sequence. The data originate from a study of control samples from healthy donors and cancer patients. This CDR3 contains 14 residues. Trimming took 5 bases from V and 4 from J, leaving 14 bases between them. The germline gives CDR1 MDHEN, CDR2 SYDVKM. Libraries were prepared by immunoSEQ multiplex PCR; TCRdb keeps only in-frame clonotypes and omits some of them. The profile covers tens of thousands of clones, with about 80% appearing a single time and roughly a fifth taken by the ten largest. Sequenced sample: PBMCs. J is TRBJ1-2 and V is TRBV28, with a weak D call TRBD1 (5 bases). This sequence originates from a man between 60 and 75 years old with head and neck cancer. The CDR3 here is CASSAVSGTYGYTF. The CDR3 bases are TGTGCCAGCAGTGCCGTATCAGGGACCTATGGCTACACCTTC.